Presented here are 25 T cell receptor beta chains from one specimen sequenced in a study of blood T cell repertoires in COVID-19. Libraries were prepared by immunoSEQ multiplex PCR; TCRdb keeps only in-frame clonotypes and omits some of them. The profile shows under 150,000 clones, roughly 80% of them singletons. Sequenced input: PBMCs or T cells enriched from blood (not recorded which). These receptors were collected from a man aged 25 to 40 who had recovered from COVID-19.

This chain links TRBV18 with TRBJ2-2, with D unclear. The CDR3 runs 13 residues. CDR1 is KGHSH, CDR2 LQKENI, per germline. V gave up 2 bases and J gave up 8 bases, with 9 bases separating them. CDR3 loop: CASSPVSVGELFF. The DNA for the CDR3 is TGTGCCAGCTCACCAGTTTCGGTGGGGGAGCTGTTTTTT.

The CDR3 region is CASSEQWTGSYEQYV. In DNA, the CDR3 is TGTGCCAGCAGTGAACAGTGGACAGGGTCCTACGAGCAGTACGTC. The V call is TRBV6-1, the J call TRBJ2-7; 8 bases line up with TRBD1. The CDR3 loop spans 15 amino acids. Trimming cost V 2 bases and J 1 base; bases outside gene matches: 4. From germline, CDR1 is MNHNS and CDR2 SASEGT.

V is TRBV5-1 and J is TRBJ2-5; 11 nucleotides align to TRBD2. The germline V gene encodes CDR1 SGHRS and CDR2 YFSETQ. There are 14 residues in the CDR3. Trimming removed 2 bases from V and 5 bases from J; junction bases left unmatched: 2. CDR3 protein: CASSFPSGGETQYF. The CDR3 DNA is TGCGCCAGCAGCTTTCCTAGCGGGGGGGAGACCCAGTACTTC.

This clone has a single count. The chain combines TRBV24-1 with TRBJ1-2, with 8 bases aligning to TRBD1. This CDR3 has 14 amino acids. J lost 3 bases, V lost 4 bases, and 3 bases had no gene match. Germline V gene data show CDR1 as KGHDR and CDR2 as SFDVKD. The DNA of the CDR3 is TGTGCCACCAGTGACCAGGGACAGGACTATGGCTACACCTTC. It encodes CATSDQGQDYGYTF.

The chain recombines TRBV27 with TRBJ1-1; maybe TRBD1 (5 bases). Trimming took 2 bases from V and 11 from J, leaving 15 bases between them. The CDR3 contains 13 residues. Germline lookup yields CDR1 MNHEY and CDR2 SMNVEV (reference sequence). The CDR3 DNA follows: TGTGCCAGCAGTTTAAGAGGGGCGGGGGTGGCTTTCTTT. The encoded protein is CASSLRGAGVAFF.

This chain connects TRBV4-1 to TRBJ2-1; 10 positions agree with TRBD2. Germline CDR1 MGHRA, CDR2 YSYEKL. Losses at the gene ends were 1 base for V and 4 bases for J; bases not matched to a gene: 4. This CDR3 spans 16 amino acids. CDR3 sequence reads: CASSQVNSGGYNEQFF. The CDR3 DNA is TGCGCCAGCAGCCAAGTCAATAGCGGGGGGTACAATGAGCAGTTCTTC.

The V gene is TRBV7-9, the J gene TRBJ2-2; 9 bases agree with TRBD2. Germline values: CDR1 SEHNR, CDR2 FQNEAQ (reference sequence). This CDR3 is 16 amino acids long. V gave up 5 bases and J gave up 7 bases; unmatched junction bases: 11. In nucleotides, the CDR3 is TGTGCCAGCAGCCCCGTCCAAAGCGGGAGGATCGGGGAGCTGTTTTTT. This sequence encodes CASSPVQSGRIGELFF.

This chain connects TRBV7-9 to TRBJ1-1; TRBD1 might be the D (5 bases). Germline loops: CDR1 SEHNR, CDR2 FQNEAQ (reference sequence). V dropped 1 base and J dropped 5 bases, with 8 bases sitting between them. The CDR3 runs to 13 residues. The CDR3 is CASSLEQGTEAFF. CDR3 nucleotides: TGTGCCAGCAGCTTAGAGCAGGGAACTGAAGCTTTCTTT.

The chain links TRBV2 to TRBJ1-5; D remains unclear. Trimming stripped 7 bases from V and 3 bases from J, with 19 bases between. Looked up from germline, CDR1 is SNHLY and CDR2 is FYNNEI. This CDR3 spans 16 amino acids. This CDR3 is CASTPGTNIDNQPQHF. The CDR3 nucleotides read TGTGCCAGCACCCCGGGTACGAACATAGACAATCAGCCCCAGCATTTT. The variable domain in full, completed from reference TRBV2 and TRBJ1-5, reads EPEVTQTPSHQVTQMGQEVILRCVPISNHLYFYWYRQILGQKVEFLVSFYNNEISEKSEIFDDQFSVERPDGSNFTLKIRSTKLEDSAMYFCASTPGTNIDNQPQHFGDGTRLSIL.

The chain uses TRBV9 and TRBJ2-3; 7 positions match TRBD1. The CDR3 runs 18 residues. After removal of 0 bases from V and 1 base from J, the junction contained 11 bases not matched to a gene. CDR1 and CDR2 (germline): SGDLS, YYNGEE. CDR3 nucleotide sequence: TGTGCCAGCAGCGTAGGGATAGAGTGGACAGGCCGCACAGATACGCAGTATTTT. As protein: CASSVGIEWTGRTDTQYF.

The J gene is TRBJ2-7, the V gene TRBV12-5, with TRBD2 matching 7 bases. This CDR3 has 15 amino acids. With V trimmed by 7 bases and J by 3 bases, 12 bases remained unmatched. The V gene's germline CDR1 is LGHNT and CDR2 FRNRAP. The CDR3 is CASAGTRGRYYEQYF. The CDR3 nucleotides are TGTGCTAGTGCGGGGACTCGCGGGAGATACTACGAGCAGTACTTC.

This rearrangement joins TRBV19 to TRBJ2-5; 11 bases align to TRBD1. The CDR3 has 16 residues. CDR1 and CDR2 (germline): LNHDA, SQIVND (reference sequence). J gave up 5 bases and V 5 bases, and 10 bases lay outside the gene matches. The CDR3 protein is CASSPHRTGGRETQYF. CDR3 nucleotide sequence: TGTGCCAGTAGTCCGCATCGGACAGGGGGCAGGGAGACCCAGTACTTC.

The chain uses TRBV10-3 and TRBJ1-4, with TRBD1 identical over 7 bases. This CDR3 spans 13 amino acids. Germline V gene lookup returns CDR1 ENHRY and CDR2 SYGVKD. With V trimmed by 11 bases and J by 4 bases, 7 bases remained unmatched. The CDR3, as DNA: TGTGCCTCCAGGGGGGACCTTAATGAAAAACTGTTTTTT. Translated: CASRGDLNEKLFF.

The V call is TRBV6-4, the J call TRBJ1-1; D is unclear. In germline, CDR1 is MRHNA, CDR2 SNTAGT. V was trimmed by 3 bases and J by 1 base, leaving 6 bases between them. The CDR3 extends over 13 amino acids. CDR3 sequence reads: CASSEAGNTEAFF. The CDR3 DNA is TGTGCCAGCAGTGAAGCGGGGAACACTGAAGCTTTCTTT.

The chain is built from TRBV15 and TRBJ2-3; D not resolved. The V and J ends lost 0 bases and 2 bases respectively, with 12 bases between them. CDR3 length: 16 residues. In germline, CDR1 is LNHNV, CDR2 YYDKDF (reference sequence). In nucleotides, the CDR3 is TGTGCCACCAGCAGAGATAGAGCCCGTCCCACAGATACGCAGTATTTT. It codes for CATSRDRARPTDTQYF.

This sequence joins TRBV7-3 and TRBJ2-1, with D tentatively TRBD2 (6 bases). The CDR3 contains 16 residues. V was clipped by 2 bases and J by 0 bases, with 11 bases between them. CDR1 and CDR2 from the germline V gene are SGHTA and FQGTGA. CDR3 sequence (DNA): TGTGCCAGCAGCTTATCCGGGAGTACCTCCTACAATGAGCAGTTCTTC. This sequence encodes CASSLSGSTSYNEQFF.

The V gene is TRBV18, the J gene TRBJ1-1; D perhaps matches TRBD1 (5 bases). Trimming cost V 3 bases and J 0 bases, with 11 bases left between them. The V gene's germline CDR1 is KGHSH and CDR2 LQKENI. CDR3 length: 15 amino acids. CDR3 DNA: TGTGCCAGCTCACCGGGGGGGAACATGAACACTGAAGCTTTCTTT. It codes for CASSPGGNMNTEAFF.

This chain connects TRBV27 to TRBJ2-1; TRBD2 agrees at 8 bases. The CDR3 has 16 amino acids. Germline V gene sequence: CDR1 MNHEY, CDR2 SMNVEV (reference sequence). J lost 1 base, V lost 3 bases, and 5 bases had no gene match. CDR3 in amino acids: CASSFVRGGSYNEQFF. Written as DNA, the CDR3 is TGTGCCAGCAGTTTCGTCCGGGGGGGGTCCTACAATGAGCAGTTCTTC.

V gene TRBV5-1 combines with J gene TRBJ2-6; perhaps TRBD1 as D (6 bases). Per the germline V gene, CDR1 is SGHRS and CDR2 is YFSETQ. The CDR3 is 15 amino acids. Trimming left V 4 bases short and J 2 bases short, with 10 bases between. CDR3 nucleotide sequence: TGCGCCAGCAGCCAACAGGGAACTGGGGCCAACGTCCTGACTTTC. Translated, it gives CASSQQGTGANVLTF.

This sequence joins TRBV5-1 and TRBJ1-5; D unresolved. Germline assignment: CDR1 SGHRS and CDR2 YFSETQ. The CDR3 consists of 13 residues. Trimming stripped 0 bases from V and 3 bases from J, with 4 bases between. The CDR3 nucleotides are TGCGCCAGCAGCTTGGACACCAATCAGCCCCAGCATTTT. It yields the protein CASSLDTNQPQHF.

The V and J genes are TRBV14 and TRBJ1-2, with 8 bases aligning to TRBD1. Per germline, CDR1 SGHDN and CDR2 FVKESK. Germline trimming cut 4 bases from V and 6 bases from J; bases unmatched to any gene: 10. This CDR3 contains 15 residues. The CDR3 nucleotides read TGTGCCAGCAGCCGTCGACAGGGGCCGTCCGATGGCTACACCTTC. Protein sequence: CASSRRQGPSDGYTF. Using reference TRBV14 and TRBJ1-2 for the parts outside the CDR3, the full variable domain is EAGVTQFPSHSVIEKGQTVTLRCDPISGHDNLYWYRRVMGKEIKFLLHFVKESKQDESGMPNNRFLAERTGGTYSTLKVQPAELEDSGVYFCASSRRQGPSDGYTFGSGTRLTVV.

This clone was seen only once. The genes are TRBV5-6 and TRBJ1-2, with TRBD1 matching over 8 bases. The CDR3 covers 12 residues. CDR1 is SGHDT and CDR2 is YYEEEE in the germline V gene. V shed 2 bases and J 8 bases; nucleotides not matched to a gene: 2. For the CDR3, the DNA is TGTGCCAGCAGCTTTGGGACAGGAGGCTACACCTTC. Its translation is CASSFGTGGYTF.

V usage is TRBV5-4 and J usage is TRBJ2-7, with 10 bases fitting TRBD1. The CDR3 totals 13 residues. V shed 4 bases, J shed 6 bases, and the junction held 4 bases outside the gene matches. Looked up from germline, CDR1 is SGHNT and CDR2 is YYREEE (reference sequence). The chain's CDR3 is CASSPDRGREQYV. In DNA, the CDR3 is TGTGCCAGCAGCCCCGACAGGGGGCGCGAGCAGTACGTC.

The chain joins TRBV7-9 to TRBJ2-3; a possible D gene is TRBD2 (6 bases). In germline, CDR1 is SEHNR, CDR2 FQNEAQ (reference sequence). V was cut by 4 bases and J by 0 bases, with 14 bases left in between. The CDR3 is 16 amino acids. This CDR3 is CASSSLPGVSTDTQYF. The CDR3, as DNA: TGTGCCAGCAGCTCCCTTCCGGGAGTGAGCACAGATACGCAGTATTTT.

This chain's CDR3 is CASSYSIERFKAFF. CDR3 nucleotide sequence: TGTGCCAGCAGTTACTCGATAGAGAGGTTTAAAGCTTTCTTT. This chain joins TRBV6-5 and TRBJ1-1, with no clear D. Germline CDR1 MNHEY, CDR2 SVGAGI. The CDR3 loop spans 14 amino acids. V shed 0 bases and J shed 9 bases, with 14 bases lying between them.